The rows below give T cell receptor beta chains drawn from one sample of a study of T cells in Graves' hyperthyroidism and ophthalmopathy. TCRdb reprocessed the multiplex PCR reads with MiXCR, giving one entry per CDR3 protein. The sample has approximately 370,000 distinct CDR3 sequences; about 18% are singletons. Sequenced material: blood. The receptors originated from a woman aged 25 to 39 with Graves' hyperthyroidism that later progressed to Graves' ophthalmopathy. Both conserved end residues are part of each CDR3. A D gene is named only where the DNA matches it firmly. The listing skips clone size in some rows; elsewhere it reads once, few, many or a size class.

V,D,size,J,CDR3,DNA
TRBV4-1,NA,few,TRBJ1-3,CASSQDRAGNTIYF,TGCGCCAGCAGCCAAGATCGGGCGGGAAACACCATATATTTT
TRBV24-1,NA,NA,TRBJ2-3,CATSDLEASLTDTQYF,TGTGCCACCAGTGATTTAGAGGCCTCCCTCACAGATACGCAGTATTTT
TRBV6-5,NA,NA,TRBJ1-6,CASSYLGALGSPLHF,TGTGCCAGCAGTTACCTGGGGGCATTAGGGTCACCCCTCCACTTT
TRBV12-3/TRBV12-4,TRBD2,many,TRBJ2-5,CASSLASGRETQYF,TGTGCCAGCAGTTTAGCTAGCGGGAGGGAGACCCAGTACTTC
TRBV5-4,NA,few,TRBJ2-2,CASSPGTRTNTGELFF,TGTGCCAGCAGCCCGGGGACAAGAACGAACACCGGGGAGCTGTTTTTT
TRBV6-1,NA,many,TRBJ1-6,CASTLANSPLHF,TGTGCCAGCACCTTGGCTAATTCACCCCTCCACTTT
TRBV18,NA,NA,TRBJ2-3,CASSQPRERTSTDTQYF,TGTGCCAGCTCACAACCTCGGGAGAGAACTAGCACAGATACGCAGTATTTT
TRBV2,NA,many,TRBJ1-1,CASTRGSQITEAFF,TGTGCCAGCACTCGGGGCAGCCAAATTACTGAAGCTTTCTTT
TRBV2,TRBD2,NA,TRBJ2-7,CASSWTSQEQYF,TGTGCCAGCAGTTGGACTAGTCAGGAGCAGTACTTC
TRBV27,NA,many,TRBJ1-2,CASSFQSGDPFGYTF,TGTGCCAGCAGTTTTCAATCAGGGGATCCGTTTGGCTACACCTTC
TRBV6-1,TRBD1,NA,TRBJ2-5,CASQRQGAGETQYF,TGTGCCAGCCAGCGACAGGGGGCCGGGGAGACCCAGTACTTC
TRBV4-1,NA,NA,TRBJ1-4,CASSLGTLEKLIF,TGCGCCAGCAGCCTGGGGACCTTGGAAAAACTGATTTTT
TRBV28,NA,many,TRBJ1-1,CATKPNPSNTEAFF,TGTGCCACCAAACCCAATCCTTCGAACACTGAAGCTTTCTTT
TRBV4-2,TRBD1,many,TRBJ2-6,CASSPGQGSGANVLTF,TGTGCCAGCAGCCCCGGACAGGGGTCGGGGGCCAACGTCCTGACTTTC
TRBV5-1,NA,NA,TRBJ2-7,CASSYITGIEQYF,TGCGCCAGCAGCTACATTACAGGGATCGAGCAGTACTTC
TRBV6-4,NA,NA,TRBJ1-1,CASIGPRVEAFF,TGTGCCAGCATTGGACCACGCGTTGAAGCTTTCTTT
TRBV20-1,NA,few,TRBJ1-4,CSAARGGVNEKLFF,TGCAGTGCTGCACGAGGGGGGGTAAATGAAAAACTGTTTTTT
TRBV5-1,TRBD2,NA,TRBJ2-5,CATQGRGGVGETQYF,TGCGCCACCCAGGGCCGGGGGGGCGTTGGGGAGACCCAGTACTTC
TRBV6-1,TRBD2,few,TRBJ2-1,CASVHSGGHNEQFF,TGTGCCAGCGTTCATAGCGGGGGTCACAATGAGCAGTTCTTC
TRBV7-2,TRBD2,NA,TRBJ2-1,CASSVSGSAYNEQFF,TGTGCCAGCAGCGTCAGCGGGAGTGCCTACAATGAGCAGTTCTTC
TRBV28,NA,NA,TRBJ2-4,CASSGEAKNIQYF,TGTGCCAGCAGTGGAGAAGCCAAAAACATTCAGTACTTC
TRBV10-3,NA,many,TRBJ1-2,CAISLHREWDYGYTF,TGTGCCATCAGCCTTCACAGGGAATGGGACTATGGCTACACCTTC
TRBV6-1,NA,NA,TRBJ2-2,CASSEGAVDTGELFF,TGTGCCAGCAGTGAAGGGGCGGTCGACACCGGGGAGCTGTTTTTT
TRBV12-3/TRBV12-4,NA,many,TRBJ1-1,CASSFRGSEAFF,TGTGCCAGCAGTTTCAGAGGGTCTGAAGCTTTCTTT
TRBV5-1,NA,few,TRBJ2-2,CASSLRGSGTGELFF,TGCGCCAGCAGCTTGCGGGGTTCTGGCACCGGGGAGCTGTTTTTT
TRBV29-1,NA,many,TRBJ1-2,CSVEGQGSDGYTF,TGCAGCGTTGAAGGGCAGGGGAGCGATGGCTACACCTTC
TRBV27,TRBD2,many,TRBJ2-1,CASSPETSGIYNEQFF,TGTGCCAGCAGTCCGGAGACTAGCGGGATCTACAATGAGCAGTTCTTC